Sequencing of this T cell receptor beta chain was carried out in a study of blood T cell repertoires in COVID-19. The CDR3 is 14 amino acids. The germline CDR1 and CDR2 sequences are LNHDA and SQIVND (reference sequence). V gave up 4 bases and J gave up 5 bases; unmatched junction bases: 3. In the original analysis: Reference gene primer amplification gave nucleated cell count estimates. Measured with immunoSEQ multiplex PCR; TCRdb has only the in-frame clones, and not every one. Clonal size and the V and J genes are those of that table, whereas D and trimming came from the DNA. The sample lists some 400,000 clones, 90% occurring once.

The rearrangement uses TRBV19 and TRBJ2-3; 10 positions agree with TRBD1. The clonotype was recovered from a man aged 18-30 years with active or convalescent COVID-19. What was sequenced was peripheral blood. The CDR3 nucleotides read TGTGCCAGTAGTAGGGACAGGGGCATAGATACGCAGTATTTT. It translates to CASSRDRGIDTQYF.